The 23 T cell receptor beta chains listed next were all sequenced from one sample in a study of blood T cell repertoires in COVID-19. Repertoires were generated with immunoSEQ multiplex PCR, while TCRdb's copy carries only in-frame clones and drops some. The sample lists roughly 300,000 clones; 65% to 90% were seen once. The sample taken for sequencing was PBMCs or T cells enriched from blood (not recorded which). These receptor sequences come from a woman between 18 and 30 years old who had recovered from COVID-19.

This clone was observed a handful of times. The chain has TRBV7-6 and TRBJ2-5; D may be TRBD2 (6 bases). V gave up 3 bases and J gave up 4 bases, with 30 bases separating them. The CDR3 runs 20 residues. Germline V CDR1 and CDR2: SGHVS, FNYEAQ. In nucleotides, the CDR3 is TGTGCCAGCAGCTTTCGCCCAGTAGGAGGGAGTCTAACTAGGGGAGAGACCCAGTACTTC. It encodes CASSFRPVGGSLTRGETQYF. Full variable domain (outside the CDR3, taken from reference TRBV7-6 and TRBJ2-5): GAGVSQSPRYKVTKRGQDVALRCDPISGHVSLYWYRQALGQGPEFLTYFNYEAQQDKSGLPNDRFSAERPEGSISTLTIQRTEQRDSAMYRCASSFRPVGGSLTRGETQYFGPGTRLLVL.

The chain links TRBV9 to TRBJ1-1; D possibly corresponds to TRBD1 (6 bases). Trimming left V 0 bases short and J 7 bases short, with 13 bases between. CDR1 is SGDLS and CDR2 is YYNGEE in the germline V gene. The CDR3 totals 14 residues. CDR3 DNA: TGTGCCAGCAGCGTAGAGATAAGGGGGGGTGAAGCTTTCTTT. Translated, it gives CASSVEIRGGEAFF. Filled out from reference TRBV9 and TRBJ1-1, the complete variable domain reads DSGVTQTPKHLITATGQRVTLRCSPRSGDLSVYWYQQSLDQGLQFLIQYYNGEERAKGNILERFSAQQFPDLHSELNLSSLELGDSALYFCASSVEIRGGEAFFGQGTRLTVV.

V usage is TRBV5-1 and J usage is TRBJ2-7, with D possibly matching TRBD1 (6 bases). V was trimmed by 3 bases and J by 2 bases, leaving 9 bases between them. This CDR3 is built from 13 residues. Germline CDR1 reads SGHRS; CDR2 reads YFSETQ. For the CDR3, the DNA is TGCGCCAGCAGCTCGGGACAAACCTACGAGCAGTACTTC. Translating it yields CASSSGQTYEQYF.

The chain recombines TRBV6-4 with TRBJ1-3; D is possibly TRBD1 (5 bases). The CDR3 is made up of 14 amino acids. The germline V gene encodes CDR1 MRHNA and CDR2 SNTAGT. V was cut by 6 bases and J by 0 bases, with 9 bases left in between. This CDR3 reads CASRGLFSGNTIYF. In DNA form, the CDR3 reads TGTGCCAGCAGGGGACTGTTCTCTGGAAACACCATATATTTT.

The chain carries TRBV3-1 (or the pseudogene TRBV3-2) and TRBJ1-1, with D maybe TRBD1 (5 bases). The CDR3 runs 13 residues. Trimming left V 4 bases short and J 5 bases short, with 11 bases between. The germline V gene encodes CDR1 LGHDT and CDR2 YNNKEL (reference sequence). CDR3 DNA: TGTGCCAGCAGCCTGCAGGGAGGAACTGAAGCTTTCTTT. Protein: CASSLQGGTEAFF.

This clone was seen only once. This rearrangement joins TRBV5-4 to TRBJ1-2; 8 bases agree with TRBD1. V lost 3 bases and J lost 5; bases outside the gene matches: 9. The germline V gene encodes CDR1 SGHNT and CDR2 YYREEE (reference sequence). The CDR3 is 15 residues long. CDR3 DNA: TGTGCCAGCAGCTCCGGGACAGGCTCTATGTATGGCTACACCTTC. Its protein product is CASSSGTGSMYGYTF. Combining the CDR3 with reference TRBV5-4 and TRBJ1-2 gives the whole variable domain ETGVTQSPTHLIKTRGQQVTLRCSSQSGHNTVSWYQQALGQGPQFIFQYYREEENGRGNFPPRFSGLQFPNYSSELNVNALELDDSALYLCASSSGTGSMYGYTFGSGTRLTVV.

Here the CDR3 DNA reads TGTGCCAGCAGCCAACGACCGGGACAGGGTGGAGAAAAACTGTTTTTT. It codes for CASSQRPGQGGEKLFF. J is TRBJ1-4 and V is TRBV7-9; TRBD1 matches at 9 bases. Germline V gene lookup returns CDR1 SEHNR and CDR2 FQNEAQ (reference sequence). CDR3 length equals 16 residues. J was trimmed by 8 bases and V by 5 bases; bases with no gene match: 12.

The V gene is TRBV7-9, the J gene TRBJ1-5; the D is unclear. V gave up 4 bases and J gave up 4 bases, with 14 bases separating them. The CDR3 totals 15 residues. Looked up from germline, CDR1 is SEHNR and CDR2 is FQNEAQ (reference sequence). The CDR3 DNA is TGTGCCAGCAGCTCCCCGATAGACGGGAATCAGCCCCAGCATTTT. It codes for CASSSPIDGNQPQHF.

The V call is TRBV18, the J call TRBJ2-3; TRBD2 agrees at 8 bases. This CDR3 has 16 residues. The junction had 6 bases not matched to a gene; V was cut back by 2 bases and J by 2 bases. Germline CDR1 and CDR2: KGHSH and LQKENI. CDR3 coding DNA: TGTGCCAGCTCACCAGTACTAGCGGAGTACACAGATACGCAGTATTTT. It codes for CASSPVLAEYTDTQYF.

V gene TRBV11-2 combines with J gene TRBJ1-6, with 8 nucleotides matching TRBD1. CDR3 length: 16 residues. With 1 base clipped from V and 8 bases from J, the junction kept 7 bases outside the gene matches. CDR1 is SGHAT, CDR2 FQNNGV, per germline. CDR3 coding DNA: TGTGCCAGCAGCTTAGTGGGACAGGCTAAATATTCACCCCTCCACTTT. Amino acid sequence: CASSLVGQAKYSPLHF.

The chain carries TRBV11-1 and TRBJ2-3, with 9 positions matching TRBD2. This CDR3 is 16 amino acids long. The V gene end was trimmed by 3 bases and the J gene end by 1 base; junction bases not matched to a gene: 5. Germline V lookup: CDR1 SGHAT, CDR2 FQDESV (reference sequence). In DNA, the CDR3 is TGTGCCAGCAGCTTGAATAGCGGGGGAGGCACAGATACGCAGTATTTT. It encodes CASSLNSGGGTDTQYF.

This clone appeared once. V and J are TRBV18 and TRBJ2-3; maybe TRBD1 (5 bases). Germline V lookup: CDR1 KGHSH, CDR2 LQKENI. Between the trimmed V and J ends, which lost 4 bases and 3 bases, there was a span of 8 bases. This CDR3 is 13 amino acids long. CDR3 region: CASSRGQTDTQYF. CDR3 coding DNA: TGTGCCAGCTCACGAGGACAAACAGATACGCAGTATTTT.

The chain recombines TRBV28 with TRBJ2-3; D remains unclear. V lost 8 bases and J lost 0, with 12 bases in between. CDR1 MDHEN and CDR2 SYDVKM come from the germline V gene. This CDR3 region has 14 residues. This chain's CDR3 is CASVSGASTDTQYF. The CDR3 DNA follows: TGTGCCAGCGTCTCCGGAGCTAGCACAGATACGCAGTATTTT.

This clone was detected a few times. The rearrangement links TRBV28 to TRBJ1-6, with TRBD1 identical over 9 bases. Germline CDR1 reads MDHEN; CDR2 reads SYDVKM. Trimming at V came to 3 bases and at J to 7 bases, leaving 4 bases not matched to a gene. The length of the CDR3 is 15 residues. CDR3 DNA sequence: TGTGCCAGCAGTTTCCCCGGGACAGGGAATTCACCCCTCCACTTT. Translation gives CASSFPGTGNSPLHF.

CDR3 in amino acids: CASSVGVAGQETQYF. The CDR3 bases are TGTGCCAGCAGCGTAGGAGTAGCTGGCCAAGAGACCCAGTACTTC. The J gene is TRBJ2-5, the V gene TRBV9; D is ambiguous. V lost 0 bases to trimming and J lost 1 base, with 10 bases between them. Germline V gene sequence: CDR1 SGDLS, CDR2 YYNGEE. The length of the CDR3 is 15 residues. Based on the CDR3 plus reference TRBV9 and TRBJ2-5, the full variable domain is DSGVTQTPKHLITATGQRVTLRCSPRSGDLSVYWYQQSLDQGLQFLIQYYNGEERAKGNILERFSAQQFPDLHSELNLSSLELGDSALYFCASSVGVAGQETQYFGPGTRLLVL.

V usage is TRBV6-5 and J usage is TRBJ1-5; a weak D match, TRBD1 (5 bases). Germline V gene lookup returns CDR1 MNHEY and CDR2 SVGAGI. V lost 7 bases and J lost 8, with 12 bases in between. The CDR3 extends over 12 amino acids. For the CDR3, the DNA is TGTGCCAGCATGCGGGGGGGGGAGCCCCAGCATTTT. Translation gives CASMRGGEPQHF.

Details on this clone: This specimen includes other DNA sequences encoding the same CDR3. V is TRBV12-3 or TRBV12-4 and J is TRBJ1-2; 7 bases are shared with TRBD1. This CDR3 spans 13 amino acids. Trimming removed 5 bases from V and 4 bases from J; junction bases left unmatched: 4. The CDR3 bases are TGTGCCAGCAGTCCGACAGGGAGCTATGGCTACACCTTC. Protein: CASSPTGSYGYTF.

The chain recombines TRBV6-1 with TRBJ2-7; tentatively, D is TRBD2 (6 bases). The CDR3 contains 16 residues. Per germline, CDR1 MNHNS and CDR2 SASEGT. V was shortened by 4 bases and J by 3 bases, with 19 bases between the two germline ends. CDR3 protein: CASSAEAGGDGYEQYF. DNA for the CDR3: TGTGCCAGCAGTGCCGAGGCCGGGGGTGACGGCTACGAGCAGTACTTC.

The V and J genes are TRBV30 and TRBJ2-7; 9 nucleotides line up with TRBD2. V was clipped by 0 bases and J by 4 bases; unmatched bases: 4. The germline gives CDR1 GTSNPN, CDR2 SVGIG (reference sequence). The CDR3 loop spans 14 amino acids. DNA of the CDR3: TGTGCCTGGAGTGTAGCGGGGGGATCGTACGAGCAGTACTTC. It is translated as CAWSVAGGSYEQYF.

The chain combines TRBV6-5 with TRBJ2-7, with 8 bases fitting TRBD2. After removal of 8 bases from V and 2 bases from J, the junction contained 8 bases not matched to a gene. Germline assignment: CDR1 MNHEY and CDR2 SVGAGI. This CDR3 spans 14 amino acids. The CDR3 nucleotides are TGTGCCAGCGTCGCGGGACTAGTGCCCTACGAGCAGTACTTC. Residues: CASVAGLVPYEQYF.

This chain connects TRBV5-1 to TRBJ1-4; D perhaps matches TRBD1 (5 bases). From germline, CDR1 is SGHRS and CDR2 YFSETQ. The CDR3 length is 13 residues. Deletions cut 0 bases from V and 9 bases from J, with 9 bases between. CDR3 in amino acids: CASSLEAGQKLFF. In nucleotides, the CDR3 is TGCGCCAGCAGCTTGGAGGCAGGGCAAAAACTGTTTTTT.

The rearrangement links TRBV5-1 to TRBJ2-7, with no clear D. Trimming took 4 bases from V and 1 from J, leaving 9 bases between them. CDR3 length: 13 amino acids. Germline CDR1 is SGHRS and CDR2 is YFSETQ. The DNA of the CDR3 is TGCGCCAGCAGCCAAGACTTGTCCTACGAGCAGTACTTC. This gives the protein CASSQDLSYEQYF.

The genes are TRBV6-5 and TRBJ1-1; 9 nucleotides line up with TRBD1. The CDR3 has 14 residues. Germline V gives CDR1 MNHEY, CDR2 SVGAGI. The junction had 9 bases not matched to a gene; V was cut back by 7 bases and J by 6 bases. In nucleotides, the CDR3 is TGTGCCAGCAATCACGGACAGGGGATGGCTGAAGCTTTCTTT. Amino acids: CASNHGQGMAEAFF.